A selection of T cell receptor beta chains follows, all from one sample in a study of identical twins. TCRdb analysed the 5' RACE reads with MiXCR anew, one entry per CDR3 protein. The sample carries about 900,000 distinct CDR3 sequences, roughly 12% recorded once. The sample also formed part of further work on yellow fever vaccine responses in identical twins.

What was sequenced was PBMCs. The source is a young woman in good health. Each CDR3 is given with its conserved first and last residue. The order of the fields is clone size, V gene, D gene, J gene, CDR3 DNA, CDR3 protein. The D gene is left open where the match is weak. Expanded clones get a size class; other rows say once, few or many, or leave the size out.

.	TRBV7-7	.	TRBJ1-6	TGTGCCAGCAGCTTAGAGACAGTTGGTTCACCCCTCCACTTT	CASSLETVGSPLHF
.	TRBV7-9	TRBD2	TRBJ2-1	TGTGCCAGCAGCTTATATCTAGCGGGAGGGTCCCGGGAGCAGTTCTTC	CASSLYLAGGSREQFF
.	TRBV7-9	TRBD2	TRBJ2-7	TGTGCCAGCAGCTTAGTGAGCGGGAAGGTCTACGAGCAGTACTTC	CASSLVSGKVYEQYF
few	TRBV7-8	.	TRBJ2-5	TGTGCCAGCAGCTTAGAGGCGGGGTGGACCCAGTACTTC	CASSLEAGWTQYF
.	TRBV6-1	.	TRBJ2-3	TGTGCCAGCACCCACAACACCCGGGATACGCAGTATTTT	CASTHNTRDTQYF
few	TRBV5-1	TRBD1	TRBJ2-3	TGCGCCAGCAGCTGGACAGGGGTGTCAGATACGCAGTATTTT	CASSWTGVSDTQYF
.	TRBV2	TRBD2	TRBJ2-1	TGTGCCAGCAGATGGACTAGCGGGAGTCGCTACAATGAGCAGTTCTTC	CASRWTSGSRYNEQFF
.	TRBV3-1	.	TRBJ2-5	TGTGCCAGCAGCCAAGATCTTAAGCTAAGCAAAGAGACCCAGTACTTC	CASSQDLKLSKETQYF
few	TRBV6-1	TRBD1	TRBJ2-1	TGTGCCAGCATGTCGACAGGGGGAAACAATGAGCAGTTCTTC	CASMSTGGNNEQFF
.	TRBV7-9	TRBD2	TRBJ2-7	TGTGCCAGCAGCTTATTAACTAGCGGGAGGTTAGCCTACGAGCAGTACTTC	CASSLLTSGRLAYEQYF
.	TRBV4-2	TRBD2	TRBJ2-1	TGTGCCAGCAGCCAAGGTGTGGGGACTAGCGGAAGGAATGAGCAGTTCTTC	CASSQGVGTSGRNEQFF
few	TRBV4-1	TRBD1	TRBJ1-1	TGCGCCAGCAGCCAAGGTCCGGGACAGGGCATAGAACGAGCTTTCTTT	CASSQGPGQGIERAFF
few	TRBV27	.	TRBJ2-5	TGCGACCCATGGGGGACCCAGTACTTC	CDPWGTQYF
.	TRBV2	.	TRBJ2-3	TGTGCCAGCAGTTCAAACAGGGTAGGCACAGATACGCAGTATTTT	CASSSNRVGTDTQYF
.	TRBV7-3	TRBD2	TRBJ2-1	TGTGCCAGCAGCCCCGGGCCCCTAGCGGGAGTATTCGATGAGCAGTTCTTC	CASSPGPLAGVFDEQFF
many	TRBV24-1	.	TRBJ2-5	TGTGCCACCTCCGGCGGCGTCCAAGAGACCCAGTACTTC	CATSGGVQETQYF
.	TRBV28	.	TRBJ1-4	TGTGCCAGCAGTTCCCCGACCAGGGGTGAAAAACTGTTTTTT	CASSSPTRGEKLFF
few	TRBV3-1	.	TRBJ2-7	TGTGCCAGCAGCCTACTTGGGACAACGAGCTCCTACGAGCAGTACTTC	CASSLLGTTSSYEQYF
many	TRBV12-3/TRBV12-4	.	TRBJ2-3	TGTGCCAGCACCCCAGTAGGGGGCGGGGGGAGCACAGATACGCAGTATTTT	CASTPVGGGGSTDTQYF
few	TRBV11-3	.	TRBJ1-4	TGTGCCAGCAAGAGGGAGAATGAAAAACTGTTTTTT	CASKRENEKLFF
few	TRBV5-1	.	TRBJ2-1	TGCGCCAGCAGCCCCGAGCCACAGGGAGAGCAGTTCTTC	CASSPEPQGEQFF
few	TRBV28	TRBD2	TRBJ2-7	TGTGCCAGCAGCAAGACCGGGACTAGCGGGGTATACGAGCAGTACTTC	CASSKTGTSGVYEQYF
.	TRBV28	TRBD2	TRBJ2-3	TGTGCCAGCAGTAGACTAGCGGGGACTTATAGCACAGATACGCAGTATTTT	CASSRLAGTYSTDTQYF
many	TRBV28	TRBD1	TRBJ1-1	TGTGCCAGCAGTTCCCTAATCCGGGACAGCGAACAGAACACTGAAGCTTTCTTT	CASSSLIRDSEQNTEAFF
.	TRBV12-5	TRBD1	TRBJ2-2	TGTGCTAGTGGTTTGGAGGGGGCCGTTAACGGGGAGCTGTTTTTT	CASGLEGAVNGELFF
many	TRBV15	TRBD1	TRBJ1-1	TGTGCCACCAGCAGAGTGACGACAGGGCGCACTGAAGCTTTCTTT	CATSRVTTGRTEAFF
.	TRBV7-9	.	TRBJ1-6	TGTGCCAGCAGCTTAGGGGGACAAAGTAATTCACCCCTCCACTTT	CASSLGGQSNSPLHF
few	TRBV28	TRBD1	TRBJ2-5	TGTGCCAGCAGTTCCACCCGCCCCGGGACAGAAAAGACCCAGTACTTC	CASSSTRPGTEKTQYF
few	TRBV14	.	TRBJ2-7	TGTGCCAGCAGCCAAGTGTGGTCTAGTTACGAGCAGTACTTC	CASSQVWSSYEQYF
few	TRBV4-1	TRBD2	TRBJ2-3	TGCGCCAGCAGCCATGCCGCTAGCGGGATCGTAGATACGCAGTATTTT	CASSHAASGIVDTQYF
.	TRBV11-2	.	TRBJ1-1	TGTGCCAGCAGCTTAGTACGGGGTCGGAACACTGAAGCTTTCTTT	CASSLVRGRNTEAFF
many	TRBV5-1	TRBD2	TRBJ2-1	TGTGCCAGCAGCCTCGGACTAGCGGGAACCTACAATGAGCAGTTCTTC	CASSLGLAGTYNEQFF
.	TRBV20-1	TRBD2	TRBJ2-2	TGCAGTGCTAGGGCCGGGACTAGCCACGCCGGGGAGCTGTTTTTT	CSARAGTSHAGELFF
few	TRBV6-4	TRBD2	TRBJ2-1	TGTGCCAGCAGTGACTCGGCGGGAGGGCCGATAAATGAGCAGTTCTTC	CASSDSAGGPINEQFF
.	TRBV5-1	TRBD1	TRBJ2-2	TGCGCCAGCAGCTTAAAGACAGGGGGAAGGGGCACCGGGGAGCTGTTTTTT	CASSLKTGGRGTGELFF
few	TRBV6-5	TRBD1	TRBJ1-2	TGTGCCAGCAGTTACTCGGTACTTCACGGACAGGGGGCCTTTGGCTACACCTTC	CASSYSVLHGQGAFGYTF
.	TRBV11-2	TRBD2	TRBJ2-5	TGTGCCAGCAGCCGTCGGGGACTAGCGGGGCACCAAGAGACCCAGTACTTC	CASSRRGLAGHQETQYF
many	TRBV12-3/TRBV12-4	.	TRBJ1-5	TGTGCCAGCAGTTTAGCGCGAACCGGTCTTAGCAATCAGCCCCAGCATTTT	CASSLARTGLSNQPQHF
few	TRBV4-1	.	TRBJ1-2	TGCGCCAGCAGCCAGGGGGGAGGGGCCGAACACTATGGCTACACCTTC	CASSQGGGAEHYGYTF
many	TRBV7-9	.	TRBJ2-3	TGTGCCAGCACCCCAGGGGGGAGCACAGATACGCAGTATTTT	CASTPGGSTDTQYF
few	TRBV20-1	.	TRBJ2-2	TGCAGTGGCGTGGCGGGGACGAACACCGGGGAGCTGTTTTTT	CSGVAGTNTGELFF
.	TRBV6-1	TRBD2	TRBJ2-1	TGTGCCAGCAGTCTTAGCGGGGCCGCCTACAATGAGCAGTTCTTC	CASSLSGAAYNEQFF
many	TRBV5-1	.	TRBJ2-1	TGCGCCAGCAGCTTAAGTACCTACAATGAGCAGTTCTTC	CASSLSTYNEQFF
many	TRBV5-1	.	TRBJ2-1	TGCGCCAGCAAACCGGACGTCGACAATGAGCAGTTCTTC	CASKPDVDNEQFF
.	TRBV5-1	.	TRBJ2-2	TGCGCCAGCAGCTCTCGTACTGAGTCTCCTCTCACCGGGGAGCTGTTTTTT	CASSSRTESPLTGELFF
.	TRBV6-1	.	TRBJ1-5	TGTGCCGTGACTCCGGGACCCCTGGGCAATCAGCCCCAGCATTTT	CAVTPGPLGNQPQHF
few	TRBV12-3/TRBV12-4	.	TRBJ1-2	TGTGCCAGCAGTCAAGCGATGGATGGCTACACCTTC	CASSQAMDGYTF
.	TRBV5-1	TRBD1	TRBJ2-3	TGCGCCAGCAGCTTGAATCCAGGGGGTCCAGGAGATACGCAGTATTTT	CASSLNPGGPGDTQYF
.	TRBV12-3/TRBV12-4	TRBD1	TRBJ1-5	TGTGCCAGCAGTTTAGCGCTGACAGGGGCTCAGCCCCAGCATTTT	CASSLALTGAQPQHF
few	TRBV9	TRBD1	TRBJ2-1	TGTGCCAGCAGCGCCTCCGGGACAGGGGTTAGCAATGAGCAGTTCTTC	CASSASGTGVSNEQFF
few	TRBV28	.	TRBJ1-2	TGTGCCAGCAGTTTGAATTCCTTTAATGGCTACACCTTC	CASSLNSFNGYTF
few	TRBV6-5	TRBD1	TRBJ1-4	TGTGCCAGCAGTTACTCGCGGGACAGCGCAGAAAAACTGTTTTTT	CASSYSRDSAEKLFF
many	TRBV6-1	TRBD2	TRBJ2-7	TGTGCCAGCAGTGGACTAGCGGGACCCTACGAGCAGTACTTC	CASSGLAGPYEQYF
.	TRBV7-9	.	TRBJ1-1	TGTGCCAGCAGTGGAGGGCTAGGTATTGTAGCTTTCTTT	CASSGGLGIVAFF
.	TRBV4-2	.	TRBJ2-7	TGTGCCAGCAGCCAAGAGGAACTAGAAGCCTACGAGCAGTACTTC	CASSQEELEAYEQYF
few	TRBV6-1	.	TRBJ1-1	TGTGCCAGCAGTGATAGGCAGGTGGGCACTGAAGCTTTCTTT	CASSDRQVGTEAFF
.	TRBV4-2	TRBD2	TRBJ2-5	TGTGCCAGCAGCCCGATCGGACTAGCGGGATCGGGTCGTGGGGAGACCCAGTACTTC	CASSPIGLAGSGRGETQYF
.	TRBV28	.	TRBJ2-4	TGTGCCAGCAGTCGGGTGAACGCAAACATTCAGTACTTC	CASSRVNANIQYF